This TCR beta chain was captured in a study of T cell responses to AZD1222 COVID-19 vaccine. Findings and caveats of the study: Sampling that yielded the repertoires occurred only after the peak T cell response.

The protocol was immunoSEQ multiplex PCR, while the TCRdb copy is restricted to in-frame clones and leaves out a portion. The table lists approximately 91,000 clones, less than 95% of them singletons. It was second doses at about 4 or about 12 weeks that were pooled. V was clipped by 5 bases and J by 0 bases, with 11 bases between them. The CDR3 totals 14 residues. Germline CDR1 reads MNHEY; CDR2 reads SVGAGI. As regards this clone: Its antigen remains unidentified.

Sequencing was performed on peripheral blood, taken 28 days after the second AZD1222 dose. This rearrangement joins TRBV6-5 to TRBJ2-7, with D possibly being TRBD1 (5 bases). The clonotype originates from an adult who received the AZD1222 COVID-19 vaccine. The CDR3 here is CASSQAGNSYEQYF. For the CDR3, the DNA is TGTGCCAGCAGTCAGGCAGGGAACTCCTACGAGCAGTACTTC.